This T cell receptor beta chain was retrieved from a study of blood T cell repertoires in COVID-19. Across the whole study: Acute and convalescent COVID-19 samples came from the United States, Italy and Spain.

Clones were read by immunoSEQ multiplex PCR, and TCRdb kept only the in-frame ones, dropping some. The sample lists approximately 150,000 clones, 70% to 90% occurring once. This CDR3 has 16 residues. Germline CDR1 SGHTA, CDR2 FQGNSA. Trimming removed 1 base from V and 4 bases from J; junction bases left unmatched: 5. The sequenced sample consisted of peripheral blood. The chain carries TRBV7-2 and TRBJ1-5; 9 positions agree with TRBD1. The TCR comes from a human donor with acute or convalescent COVID-19. The donor label of this sample is uncertain. This CDR3 is CASSLVPGQGNQPQHF. Written as DNA, the CDR3 is TGTGCCAGCAGCTTAGTCCCCGGACAGGGGAATCAGCCCCAGCATTTT.